The clone carrying this TCR beta chain came up many times. No antigen is known for it. The sample originates from a study of Graves' ophthalmopathy and Graves' hyperthyroidism. Turning to the study itself: Blood was drawn at initial diagnosis, before any treatment. General study findings and limits: Clonotypes were expanded in thyroid at above 0.001 frequency, and most also appeared in blood.

Scientists amplified the TCR beta CDR3 regions from RNA transcripts. Second-round multiplex PCR followed a first-round RT-PCR using HTBI primers. In TCRdb, the multiplex PCR reads were re-called with MiXCR into one record per CDR3 protein. The top ten hold over 9% of the sample, which has 350,000 or so distinct CDR3 sequences, roughly 15% seen once. Ineligible for inclusion were patients with other autoimmune diseases, uncontrolled infections, pregnancy or lactation. Germline CDR1 and CDR2: KGHSH and LQKENI. The CDR3 loop spans 14 amino acids. The germline V and J ends were trimmed by 2 bases and 5 bases, with 12 bases remaining between them.

The TCR originated in an adult man with Graves' ophthalmopathy. The chain combines TRBV18 with TRBJ2-5, with a possible D match to TRBD1 (6 bases). The source material was peripheral blood. The DNA for the CDR3 is TGTGCCAGCTCACCAATGGACAGCCCCGAGACCCAGTACTTC. It encodes CASSPMDSPETQYF.